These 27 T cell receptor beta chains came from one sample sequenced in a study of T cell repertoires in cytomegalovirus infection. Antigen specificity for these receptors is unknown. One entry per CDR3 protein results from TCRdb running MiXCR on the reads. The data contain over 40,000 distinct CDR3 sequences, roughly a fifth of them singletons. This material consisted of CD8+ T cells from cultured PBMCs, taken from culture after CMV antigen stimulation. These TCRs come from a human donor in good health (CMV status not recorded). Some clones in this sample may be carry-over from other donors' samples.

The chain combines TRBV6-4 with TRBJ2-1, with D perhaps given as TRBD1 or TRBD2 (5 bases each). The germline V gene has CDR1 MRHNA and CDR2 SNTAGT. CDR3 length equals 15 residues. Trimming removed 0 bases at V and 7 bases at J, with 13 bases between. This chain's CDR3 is CASSDSERGVNEQFF. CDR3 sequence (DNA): TGTGCCAGCAGTGACTCGGAAAGGGGAGTGAATGAGCAGTTCTTC.

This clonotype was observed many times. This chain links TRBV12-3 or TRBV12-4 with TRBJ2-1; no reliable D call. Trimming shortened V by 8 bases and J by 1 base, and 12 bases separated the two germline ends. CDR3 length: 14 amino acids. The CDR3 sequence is CASRRLGSYNEQFF. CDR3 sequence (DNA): TGTGCCAGCCGCCGCCTGGGGTCCTACAATGAGCAGTTCTTC.

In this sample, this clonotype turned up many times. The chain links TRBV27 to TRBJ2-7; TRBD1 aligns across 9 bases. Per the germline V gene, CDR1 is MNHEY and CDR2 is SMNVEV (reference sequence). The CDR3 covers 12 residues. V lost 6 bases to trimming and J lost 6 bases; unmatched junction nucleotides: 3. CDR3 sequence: CASSRDRVEQYF. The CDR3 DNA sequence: TGTGCCAGCAGCCGGGACAGGGTCGAGCAGTACTTC.

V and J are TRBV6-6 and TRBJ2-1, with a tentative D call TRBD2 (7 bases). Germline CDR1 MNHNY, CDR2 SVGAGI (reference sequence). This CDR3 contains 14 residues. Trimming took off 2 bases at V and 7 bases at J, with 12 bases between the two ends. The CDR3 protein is CASSYEGGRNEQFF. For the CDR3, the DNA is TGTGCCAGCAGTTACGAGGGGGGGAGGAATGAGCAGTTCTTC.

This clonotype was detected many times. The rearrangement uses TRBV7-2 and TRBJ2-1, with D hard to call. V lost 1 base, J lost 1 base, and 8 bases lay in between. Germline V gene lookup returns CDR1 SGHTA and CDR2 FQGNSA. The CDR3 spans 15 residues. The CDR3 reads CASSLGTVSYNEQFF. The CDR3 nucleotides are TGTGCCAGCAGCTTAGGCACGGTTTCCTACAATGAGCAGTTCTTC.

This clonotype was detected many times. CDR3 DNA: TGTGCCAGCAGTGTCTTCAATTCACCCCTCCACTTT. The encoded protein is CASSVFNSPLHF. The rearrangement uses TRBV25-1 and TRBJ1-6; D is unresolved. Germline CDR1 reads MGHDK; CDR2 reads SYGVNS. There are 12 residues in the CDR3. The V gene lost 4 bases and the J gene lost 7 bases, with 5 bases spanning the gap.

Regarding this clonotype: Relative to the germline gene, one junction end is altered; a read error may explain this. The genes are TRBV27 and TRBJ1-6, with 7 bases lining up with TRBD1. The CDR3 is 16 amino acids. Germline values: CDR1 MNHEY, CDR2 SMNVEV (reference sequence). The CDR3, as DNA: TGTGCCAGCAGTATATCGTTGACAGGGAGGAATTCACCCCTCCACTTT. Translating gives CASSISLTGRNSPLHF.

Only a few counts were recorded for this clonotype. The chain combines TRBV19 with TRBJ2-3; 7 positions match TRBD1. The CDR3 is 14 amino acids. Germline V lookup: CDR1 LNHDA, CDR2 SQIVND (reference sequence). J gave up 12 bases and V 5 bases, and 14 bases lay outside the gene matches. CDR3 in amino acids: CASSQQGTATNQYF. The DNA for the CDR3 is TGTGCCAGTAGTCAACAAGGGACAGCCACAAATCAGTATTTT.

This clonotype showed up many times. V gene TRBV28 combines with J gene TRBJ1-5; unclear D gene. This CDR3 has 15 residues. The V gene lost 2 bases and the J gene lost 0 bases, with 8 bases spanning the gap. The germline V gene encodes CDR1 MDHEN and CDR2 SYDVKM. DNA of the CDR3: TGTGCCAGCAGTTTAACAAGACATAGCAATCAGCCCCAGCATTTT. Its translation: CASSLTRHSNQPQHF. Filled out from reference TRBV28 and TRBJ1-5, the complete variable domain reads DVKVTQSSRYLVKRTGEKVFLECVQDMDHENMFWYRQDPGLGLRLIYFSYDVKMKEKGDIPEGYSVSREKKERFSLILESASTNQTSMYLCASSLTRHSNQPQHFGDGTRLSIL.

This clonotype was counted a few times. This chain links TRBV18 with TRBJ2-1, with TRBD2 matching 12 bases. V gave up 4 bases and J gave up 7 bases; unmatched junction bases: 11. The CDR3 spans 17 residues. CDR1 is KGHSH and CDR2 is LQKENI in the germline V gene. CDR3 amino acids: CASSQRPSGGGRNEQFF. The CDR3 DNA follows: TGTGCCAGCTCACAACGCCCTAGCGGGGGGGGCCGGAATGAGCAGTTCTTC.

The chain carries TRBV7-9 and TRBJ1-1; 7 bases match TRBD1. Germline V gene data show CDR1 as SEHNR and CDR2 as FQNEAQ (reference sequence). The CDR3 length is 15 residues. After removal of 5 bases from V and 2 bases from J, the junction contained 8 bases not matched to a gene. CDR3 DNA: TGTGCCAGCAGCCCACGAGACAGGGACAACACTGAAGCTTTCTTT. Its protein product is CASSPRDRDNTEAFF. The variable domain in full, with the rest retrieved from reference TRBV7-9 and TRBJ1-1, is DTGVSQNPRHKITKRGQNVTFRCDPISEHNRLYWYRQTLGQGPEFLTYFQNEAQLEKSRLLSDRFSAERPKGSFSTLEIQRTEQGDSAMYLCASSPRDRDNTEAFFGQGTRLTVV.

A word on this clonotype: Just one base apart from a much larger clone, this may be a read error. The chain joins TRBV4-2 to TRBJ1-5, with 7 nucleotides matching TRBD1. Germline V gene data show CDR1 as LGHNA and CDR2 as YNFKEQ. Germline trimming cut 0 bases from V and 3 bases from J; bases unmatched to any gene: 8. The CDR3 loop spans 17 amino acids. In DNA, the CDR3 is TGTGCCAGCAGCCAAGATTCGGCAGGGGGGTTCAATCAGCCCCAGCATTTT. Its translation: CASSQDSAGGFNQPQHF.

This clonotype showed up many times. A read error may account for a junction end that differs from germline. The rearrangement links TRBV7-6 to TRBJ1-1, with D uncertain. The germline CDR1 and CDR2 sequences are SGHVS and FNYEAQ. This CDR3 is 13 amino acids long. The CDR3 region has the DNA TGTGCCAGCAGCCCGATCACGAACTCTGAAGCTTTCTTT. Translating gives CASSPITNSEAFF.

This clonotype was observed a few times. DNA of the CDR3: TGTGCCAGTTCTACAGGGGTTGACTCCTACGAGCAGTACTTC. As protein: CASSTGVDSYEQYF. J is TRBJ2-7 and V is TRBV19, with 7 nucleotides matching TRBD1. V lost 8 bases to trimming and J lost 0 bases; unmatched junction nucleotides: 7. CDR1 is LNHDA and CDR2 is SQIVND in the germline V gene (reference sequence). This CDR3 has 14 amino acids. The full variable domain, completed using reference TRBV19 and TRBJ2-7, is DGGITQSPKYLFRKEGQNVTLSCEQNLNHDAMYWYRQDPGQGLRLIYYSQIVNDFQKGDIAEGYSVSREKKESFPLTVTSAQKNPTAFYLCASSTGVDSYEQYFGPGTRLTVT.

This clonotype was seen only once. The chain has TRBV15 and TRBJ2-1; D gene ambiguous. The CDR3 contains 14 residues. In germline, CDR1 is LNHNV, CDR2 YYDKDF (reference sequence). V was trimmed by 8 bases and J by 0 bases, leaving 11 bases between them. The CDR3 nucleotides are TGTGCCACCCACTCCTACGGCTCCTACAATGAGCAGTTCTTC. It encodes CATHSYGSYNEQFF.

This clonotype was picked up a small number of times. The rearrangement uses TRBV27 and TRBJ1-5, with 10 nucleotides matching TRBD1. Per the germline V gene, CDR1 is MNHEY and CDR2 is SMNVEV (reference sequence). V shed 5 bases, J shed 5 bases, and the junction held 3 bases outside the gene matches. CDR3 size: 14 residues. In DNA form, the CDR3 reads TGTGCCAGCAGTCCTGGGACAGGGGATCAGCCCCAGCATTTT. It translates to CASSPGTGDQPQHF.

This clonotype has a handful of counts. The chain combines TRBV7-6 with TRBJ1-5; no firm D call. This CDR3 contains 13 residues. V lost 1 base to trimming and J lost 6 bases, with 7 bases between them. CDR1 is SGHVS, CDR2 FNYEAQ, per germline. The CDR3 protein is CASSLDIGQPQHF. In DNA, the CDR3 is TGTGCCAGCAGCTTAGATATCGGTCAGCCCCAGCATTTT.

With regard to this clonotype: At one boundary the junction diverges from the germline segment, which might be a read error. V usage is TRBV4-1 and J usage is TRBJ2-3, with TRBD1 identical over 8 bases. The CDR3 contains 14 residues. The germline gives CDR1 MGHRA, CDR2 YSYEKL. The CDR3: CASNQGGQGDTQYF. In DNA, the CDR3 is TGCGCCAGCAACCAAGGAGGACAGGGCGATACGCAGTATTTT.

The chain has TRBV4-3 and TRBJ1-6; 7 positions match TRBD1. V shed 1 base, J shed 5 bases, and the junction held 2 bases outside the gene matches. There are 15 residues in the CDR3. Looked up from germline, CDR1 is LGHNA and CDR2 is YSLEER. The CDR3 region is CASSQAGTDNSPLHF. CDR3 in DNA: TGCGCCAGCAGCCAAGCCGGGACAGATAATTCACCCCTCCACTTT.

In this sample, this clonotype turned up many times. The CDR3 region is CASTPGASGRGYNEQFF. The CDR3 DNA is TGTGCCAGCACCCCTGGGGCTAGCGGGAGGGGCTACAATGAGCAGTTCTTC. This sequence joins TRBV11-2 and TRBJ2-1; TRBD2 matches 12 bases. Trimming took 7 bases from V and 3 from J; bases not matched to a gene: 10. CDR1 is SGHAT, CDR2 FQNNGV, per germline. The CDR3 spans 17 residues.

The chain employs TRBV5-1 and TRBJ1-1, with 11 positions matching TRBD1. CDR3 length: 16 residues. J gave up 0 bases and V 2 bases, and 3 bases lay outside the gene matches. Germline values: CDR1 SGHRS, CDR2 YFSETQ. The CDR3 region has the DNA TGCGCCAGCAGCTTCTCGGACAGGGGGCTGAACACTGAAGCTTTCTTT. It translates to CASSFSDRGLNTEAFF.

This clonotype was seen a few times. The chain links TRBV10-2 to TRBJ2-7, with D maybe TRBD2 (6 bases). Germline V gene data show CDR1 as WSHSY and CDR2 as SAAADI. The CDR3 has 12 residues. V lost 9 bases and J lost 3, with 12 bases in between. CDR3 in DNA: TGCGCCAGTTGGGGGACTGTCTACGAGCAGTACTTC. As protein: CASWGTVYEQYF.

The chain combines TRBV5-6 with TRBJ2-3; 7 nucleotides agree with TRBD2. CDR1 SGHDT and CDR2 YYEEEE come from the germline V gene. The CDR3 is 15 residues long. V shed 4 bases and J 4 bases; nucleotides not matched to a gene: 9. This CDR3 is CASSGVGGEADTQYF. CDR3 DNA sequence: TGTGCCAGCAGCGGCGTGGGGGGGGAAGCAGATACGCAGTATTTT.

The CDR3 DNA follows: TGTGCCAGTAGTATGGAGACCCTCTATGGCTACACCTTC. Its protein is CASSMETLYGYTF. The chain combines TRBV19 with TRBJ1-2; no firm D call. Trimming left V 3 bases short and J 4 bases short, with 9 bases between. There are 13 residues in the CDR3. Germline V gene lookup returns CDR1 LNHDA and CDR2 SQIVND (reference sequence).

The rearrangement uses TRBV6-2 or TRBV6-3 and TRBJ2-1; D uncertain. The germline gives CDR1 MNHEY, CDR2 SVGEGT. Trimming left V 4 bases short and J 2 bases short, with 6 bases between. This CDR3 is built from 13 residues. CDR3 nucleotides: TGTGCCAGCAGTTGGGTGGCCTACAATGAGCAGTTCTTC. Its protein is CASSWVAYNEQFF.

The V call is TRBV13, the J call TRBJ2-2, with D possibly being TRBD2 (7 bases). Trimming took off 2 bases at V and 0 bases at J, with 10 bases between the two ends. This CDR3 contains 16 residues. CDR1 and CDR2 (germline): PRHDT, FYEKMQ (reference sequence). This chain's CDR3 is CASSLWGGPNTGELFF. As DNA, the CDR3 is TGTGCCAGCAGCTTATGGGGGGGCCCGAACACCGGGGAGCTGTTTTTT. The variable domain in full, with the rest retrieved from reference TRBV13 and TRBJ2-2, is AAGVIQSPRHLIKEKRETATLKCYPIPRHDTVYWYQQGPGQDPQFLISFYEKMQSDKGSIPDRFSAQQFSDYHSELNMSSLELGDSALYFCASSLWGGPNTGELFFGEGSRLTVL.

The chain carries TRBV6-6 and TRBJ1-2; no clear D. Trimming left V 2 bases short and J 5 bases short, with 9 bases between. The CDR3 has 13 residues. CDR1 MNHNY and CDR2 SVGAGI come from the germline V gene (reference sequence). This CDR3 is CASSYRSGYGYTF. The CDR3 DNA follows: TGTGCCAGCAGTTACAGGTCGGGGTATGGCTACACCTTC.